The clone carrying this T cell receptor beta chain was picked up a small number of times. This entry comes from a study of blood T cells in healthy people across ages. Primers used in a second PCR of roughly 6 to 11 cycles were a sample-barcoded 5' primer and a J-beta primer mix. TCRdb re-called the 5' RACE reads through MiXCR, storing one row per CDR3 protein. The table lists about 540,000 distinct CDR3 sequences, 24% of them singletons. The sample also formed part of further work on T cells of mothers and their children. That work states: Using around 1.4 ug per 15 ul, all extracted RNA underwent cDNA synthesis. From each mother came over 8.5 million TCR beta CDR3 reads, and from each child came about 3 million.

The source material was blood. This TCR came from a boy aged 5-17 years in good health.

The CDR3 DNA follows: TGCGCCAGCAGTGAGTCGCGGCTAGCGAGTCCGGGGTCCAATGAGCAGTTCTTC. It codes for CASSESRLASPGSNEQFF. The J gene is TRBJ2-1, the V gene TRBV10-2, with D tentatively TRBD2 (6 bases). The CDR3 totals 18 residues. With 0 bases removed from V and 6 bases from J, the gap between germline ends came to 21 bases. Germline V lookup: CDR1 WSHSY, CDR2 SAAADI.